The clone carrying this T cell receptor beta chain turned up a few times. Here immunoSEQ multiplex PCR was the method, and the copy in TCRdb shows in-frame clones only, minus some. The sample includes about 24,000 clones, about 90% of them seen just once. The CDR3 is 14 residues long. The germline V gene encodes CDR1 LNHDA and CDR2 SQIVND (reference sequence). V was pared by 1 base and J by 11 bases, with 16 bases between. This entry comes from a study of T cells in localized non-small cell lung cancer. This receptor was obtained from a male donor aged 60 or over with stage I squamous cell lung carcinoma. The specimen comprised peripheral blood, sampled before any cancer treatment. V usage is TRBV19 and J usage is TRBJ2-3, with D perhaps TRBD1 (6 bases). The CDR3 sequence is CASSIGGHQSMQYF. The CDR3 DNA follows: TGTGCCAGTAGTATAGGGGGACATCAGAGCATGCAGTATTTT.